This is a list of T cell receptor beta chains from one sample in a study of early T cells in non-severe SARS-CoV-2 infection. TCRdb reprocessed the 5' RACE reads with MiXCR, giving one entry per CDR3 protein. The profile shows roughly 40,000 distinct CDR3 sequences, around 4.1% of them singletons. The sequenced material came from whole blood. The origin of the receptors is an adult who was a healthcare worker with PCR-confirmed SARS-CoV-2 infection or an uninfected control (not recorded which). CDR3s include the opening cysteine and the closing phenylalanine or tryptophan. Clone size is stated in some rows and not others, as once, few, many or a class when expanded.

>TRBV10-3|TRBJ1-3|many
CASRGASGNTIYF
>TRBV14|TRBJ1-2|few
CASSTGTLGGYTF
>TRBV28|TRBJ2-3|many
CASSLGTGTDTQYF
>TRBV7-9|TRBJ1-5|many
CASSLGKSNQPQHF
>TRBV12-3/TRBV12-4|TRBJ2-3|many
CASRPGPQPQYF
>TRBV7-9|TRBJ2-3|many
CASSPAGRGDTQYF
>TRBV11-2|TRBJ2-3|.
CASSSGGTDTQYF
>TRBV7-3|TRBJ2-4|many
CASSSDGTAKNIQYF
>TRBV20-1|TRBJ2-1|few
CSARDSKTTHNEQFF
>TRBV16|TRBJ2-7|many
CASSQFKTGRDEQYF
>TRBV27|TRBJ1-4|.
CASSSGDATNEKLFF
>TRBV12-3/TRBV12-4|TRBJ2-5|many
CASSSLSGGETQYF
>TRBV6-1|TRBJ2-5|many
CASNQGWETQYF
>TRBV7-9|TRBJ2-5|many
CASSRDPPAVETQYF
>TRBV20-1|TRBJ2-7|many
CSAREGSLREQYF
>TRBV20-1|TRBJ2-1|many
CSASTGTGDSDEQFF
>TRBV18|TRBJ2-3|medium-sized
CASSPSTDTQYF
>TRBV7-6|TRBJ2-6|few
CASSPRYSGANVLTF
>TRBV29-1|TRBJ2-1|few
CSVAGDNEQFF
>TRBV10-3|TRBJ2-7|many
CAISDSGGASYEQYF
>TRBV6-5|TRBJ1-6|.
CASSYRFPGDSPLHF
>TRBV29-1|TRBJ2-1|many
CSVEIDNEQFF
>TRBV27|TRBJ2-2|many
CASSFRDPVITGELFF
>TRBV29-1|TRBJ2-3|many
CSVDPGLGGVTQYF
>TRBV5-3|TRBJ2-3|many
CARRGRASTDTQYF
>TRBV12-3/TRBV12-4|TRBJ1-1|few
CASRGDRANGEAFF
>TRBV7-7|TRBJ2-5|few
CASSLDLGAARLETQYF
>TRBV7-3|TRBJ2-1|medium-sized
CASGSGTINEQFF
>TRBV7-9|TRBJ2-7|many
CASSAYSPGTYEQYF
>TRBV6-1|TRBJ1-1|many
CASSGDTAMNTEAFF
>TRBV2|TRBJ2-2|many
CASRGTAGELFF
>TRBV6-2/TRBV6-3|TRBJ1-3|many
CASRPDSNSGNTIYF
>TRBV19|TRBJ1-2|many
CASRSSGAGYYGYTF
>TRBV7-6|TRBJ2-3|many
CASSPRTGGGTDTQYF
>TRBV7-2|TRBJ2-5|many
CASSPKVLAGVETQYF
>TRBV7-9|TRBJ2-5|.
CASSLRTREETQYF